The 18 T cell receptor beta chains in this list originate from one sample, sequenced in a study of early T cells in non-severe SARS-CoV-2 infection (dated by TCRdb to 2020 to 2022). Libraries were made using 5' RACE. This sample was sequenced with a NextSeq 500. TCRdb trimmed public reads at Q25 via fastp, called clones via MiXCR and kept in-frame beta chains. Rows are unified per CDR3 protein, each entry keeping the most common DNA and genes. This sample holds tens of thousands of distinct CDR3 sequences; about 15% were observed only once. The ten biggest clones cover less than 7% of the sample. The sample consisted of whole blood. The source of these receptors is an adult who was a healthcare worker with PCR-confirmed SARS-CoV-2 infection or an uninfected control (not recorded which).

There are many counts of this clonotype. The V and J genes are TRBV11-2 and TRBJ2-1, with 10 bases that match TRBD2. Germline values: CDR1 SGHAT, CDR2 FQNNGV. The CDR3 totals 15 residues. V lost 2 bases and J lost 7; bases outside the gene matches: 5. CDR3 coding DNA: TGTGCCAGCAGCTTAAGGGCTAGCGGGAGAAATGAGCAGTTCTTC. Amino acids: CASSLRASGRNEQFF. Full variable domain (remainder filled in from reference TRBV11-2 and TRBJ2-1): EAGVAQSPRYKIIEKRQSVAFWCNPISGHATLYWYQQILGQGPKLLIQFQNNGVVDDSQLPKDRFSAERLKGVDSTLKIQPAKLEDSAVYLCASSLRASGRNEQFFGPGTRLTVL.

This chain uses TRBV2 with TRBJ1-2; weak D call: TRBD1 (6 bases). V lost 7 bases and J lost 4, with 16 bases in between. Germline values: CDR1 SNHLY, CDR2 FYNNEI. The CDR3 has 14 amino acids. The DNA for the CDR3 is TGTGCCAGCACCCGAGAAGGGGGTGTCTATGGCTACACCTTC. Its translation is CASTREGGVYGYTF.

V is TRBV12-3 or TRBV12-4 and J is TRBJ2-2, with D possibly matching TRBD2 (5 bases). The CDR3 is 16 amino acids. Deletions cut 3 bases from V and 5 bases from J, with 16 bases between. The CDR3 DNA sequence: TGTGCCAGCAGTTTCGGGGTCCTAGGGAGTACCGGGGAGCTGTTTTTT. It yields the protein CASSFGVLGSTGELFF.

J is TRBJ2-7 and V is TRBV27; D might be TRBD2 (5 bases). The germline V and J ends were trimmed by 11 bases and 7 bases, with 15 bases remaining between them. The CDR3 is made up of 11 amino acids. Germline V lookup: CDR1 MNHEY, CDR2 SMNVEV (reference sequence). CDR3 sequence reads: CASRDPGEQYF. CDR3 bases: TGTGCCTCGAGGGATCCCGGGGAGCAGTACTTC.

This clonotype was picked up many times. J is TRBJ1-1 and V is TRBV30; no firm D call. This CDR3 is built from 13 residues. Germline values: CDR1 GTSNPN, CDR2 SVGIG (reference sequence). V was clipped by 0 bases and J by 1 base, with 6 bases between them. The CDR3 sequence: CAWSVWGNTEAFF. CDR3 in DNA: TGTGCCTGGAGTGTGTGGGGGAACACTGAAGCTTTCTTT. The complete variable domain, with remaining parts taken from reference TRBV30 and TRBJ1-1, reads SQTIHQWPATLVQPVGSPLSLECTVEGTSNPNLYWYRQAAGRGLQLLFYSVGIGQISSEVPQNLSASRPQDRQFILSSKKLLLSDSGFYLCAWSVWGNTEAFFGQGTRLTVV.

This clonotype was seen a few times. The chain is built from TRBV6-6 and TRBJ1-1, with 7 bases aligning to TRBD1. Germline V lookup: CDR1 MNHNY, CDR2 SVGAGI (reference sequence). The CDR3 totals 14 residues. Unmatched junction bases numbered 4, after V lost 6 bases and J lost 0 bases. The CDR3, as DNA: TGTGCCAGCAGCACCGGGACAGTGAACACTGAAGCTTTCTTT. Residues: CASSTGTVNTEAFF.

The DNA of the CDR3 is TGTGCCAGCAGTGAAGGTTTTGGGAGGTCGGCGCATCAGTACTTC. As protein: CASSEGFGRSAHQYF. This sequence joins TRBV2 and TRBJ2-4; TRBD2 might be the D (6 bases). CDR1 SNHLY and CDR2 FYNNEI come from the germline V gene. This CDR3 contains 15 residues. Trimming took 1 base from V and 12 from J, leaving 19 bases between them.

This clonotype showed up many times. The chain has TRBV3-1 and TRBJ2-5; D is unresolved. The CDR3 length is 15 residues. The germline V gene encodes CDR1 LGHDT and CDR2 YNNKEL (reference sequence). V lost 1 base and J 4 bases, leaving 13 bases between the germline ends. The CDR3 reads CASSQGPTDGETQYF. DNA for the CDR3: TGTGCCAGCAGCCAAGGGCCCACAGATGGAGAGACCCAGTACTTC.

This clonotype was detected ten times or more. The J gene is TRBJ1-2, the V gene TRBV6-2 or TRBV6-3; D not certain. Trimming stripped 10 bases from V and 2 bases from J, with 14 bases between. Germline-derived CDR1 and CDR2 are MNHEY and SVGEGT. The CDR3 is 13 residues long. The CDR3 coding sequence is TGTGCCACCTCGGCGGAGGAGAACTATGGCTACACCTTC. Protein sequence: CATSAEENYGYTF.

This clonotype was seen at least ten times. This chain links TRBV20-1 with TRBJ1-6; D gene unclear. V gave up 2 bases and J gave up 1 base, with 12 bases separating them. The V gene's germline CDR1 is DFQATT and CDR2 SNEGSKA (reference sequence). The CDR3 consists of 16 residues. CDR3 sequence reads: CSARRRNPSYNSPLHF. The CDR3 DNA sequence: TGCAGTGCTAGAAGGAGGAACCCGTCCTATAATTCACCCCTCCACTTT.

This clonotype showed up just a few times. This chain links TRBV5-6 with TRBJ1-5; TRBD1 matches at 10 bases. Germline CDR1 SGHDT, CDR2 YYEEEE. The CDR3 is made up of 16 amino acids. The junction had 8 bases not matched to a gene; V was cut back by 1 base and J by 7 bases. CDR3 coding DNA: TGTGCCAGCAGCTTGACCGGGACAGGGGCTAGGCAGCCCCAGCATTTT. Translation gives CASSLTGTGARQPQHF.

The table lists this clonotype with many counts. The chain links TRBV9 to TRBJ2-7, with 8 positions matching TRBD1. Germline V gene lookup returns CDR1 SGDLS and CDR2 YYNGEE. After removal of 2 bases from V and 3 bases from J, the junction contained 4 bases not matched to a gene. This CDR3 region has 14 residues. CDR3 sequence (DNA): TGTGCCAGCAGCGTGGGACAGGACTTCTACGAGCAGTACTTC. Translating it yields CASSVGQDFYEQYF. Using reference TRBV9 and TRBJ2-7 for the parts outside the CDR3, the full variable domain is DSGVTQTPKHLITATGQRVTLRCSPRSGDLSVYWYQQSLDQGLQFLIQYYNGEERAKGNILERFSAQQFPDLHSELNLSSLELGDSALYFCASSVGQDFYEQYFGPGTRLTVT.

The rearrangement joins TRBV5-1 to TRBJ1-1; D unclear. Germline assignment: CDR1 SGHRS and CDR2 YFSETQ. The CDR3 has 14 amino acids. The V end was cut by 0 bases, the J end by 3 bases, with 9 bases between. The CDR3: CASSLAVWDTEAFF. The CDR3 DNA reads TGCGCCAGCAGCTTGGCCGTGTGGGACACTGAAGCTTTCTTT.

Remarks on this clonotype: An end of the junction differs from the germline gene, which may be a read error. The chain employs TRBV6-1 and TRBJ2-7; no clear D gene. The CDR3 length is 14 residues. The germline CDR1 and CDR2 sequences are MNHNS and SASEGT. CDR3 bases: TGTGCCAGCAGTGACGGCGAGCCTTCCTCCGAGCAGTACTTC. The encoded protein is CASSDGEPSSEQYF.

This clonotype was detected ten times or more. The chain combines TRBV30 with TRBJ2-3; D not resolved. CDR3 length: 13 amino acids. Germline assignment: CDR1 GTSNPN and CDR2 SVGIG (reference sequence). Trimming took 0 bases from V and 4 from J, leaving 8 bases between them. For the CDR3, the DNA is TGTGCCTGGAGTGTAGGCCTAGCAGATACGCAGTATTTT. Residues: CAWSVGLADTQYF.

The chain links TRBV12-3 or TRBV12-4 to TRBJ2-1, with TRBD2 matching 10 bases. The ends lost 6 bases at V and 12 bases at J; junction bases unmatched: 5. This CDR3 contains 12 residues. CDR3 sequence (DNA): TGTGCCAGCAGGGCTAGCGGGAGTTGGCAGTTCTTC. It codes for CASRASGSWQFF.

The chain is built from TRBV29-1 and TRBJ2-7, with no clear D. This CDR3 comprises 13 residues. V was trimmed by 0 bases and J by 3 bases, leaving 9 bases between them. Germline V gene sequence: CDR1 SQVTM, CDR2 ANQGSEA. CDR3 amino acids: CSVEDLDRYEQYF. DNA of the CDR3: TGCAGCGTTGAAGATCTTGACCGCTACGAGCAGTACTTC.

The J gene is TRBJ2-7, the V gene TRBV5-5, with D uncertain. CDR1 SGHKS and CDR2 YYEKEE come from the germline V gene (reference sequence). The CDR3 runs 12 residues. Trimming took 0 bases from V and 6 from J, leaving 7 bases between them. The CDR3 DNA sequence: TGTGCCAGCAGCTTGGTTGGCGGCGAGCAGTACTTC. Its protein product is CASSLVGGEQYF. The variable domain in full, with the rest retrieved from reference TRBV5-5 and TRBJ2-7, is DAGVTQSPTHLIKTRGQQVTLRCSPISGHKSVSWYQQVLGQGPQFIFQYYEKEERGRGNFPDRFSARQFPNYSSELNVNALLLGDSALYLCASSLVGGEQYFGPGTRLTVT.